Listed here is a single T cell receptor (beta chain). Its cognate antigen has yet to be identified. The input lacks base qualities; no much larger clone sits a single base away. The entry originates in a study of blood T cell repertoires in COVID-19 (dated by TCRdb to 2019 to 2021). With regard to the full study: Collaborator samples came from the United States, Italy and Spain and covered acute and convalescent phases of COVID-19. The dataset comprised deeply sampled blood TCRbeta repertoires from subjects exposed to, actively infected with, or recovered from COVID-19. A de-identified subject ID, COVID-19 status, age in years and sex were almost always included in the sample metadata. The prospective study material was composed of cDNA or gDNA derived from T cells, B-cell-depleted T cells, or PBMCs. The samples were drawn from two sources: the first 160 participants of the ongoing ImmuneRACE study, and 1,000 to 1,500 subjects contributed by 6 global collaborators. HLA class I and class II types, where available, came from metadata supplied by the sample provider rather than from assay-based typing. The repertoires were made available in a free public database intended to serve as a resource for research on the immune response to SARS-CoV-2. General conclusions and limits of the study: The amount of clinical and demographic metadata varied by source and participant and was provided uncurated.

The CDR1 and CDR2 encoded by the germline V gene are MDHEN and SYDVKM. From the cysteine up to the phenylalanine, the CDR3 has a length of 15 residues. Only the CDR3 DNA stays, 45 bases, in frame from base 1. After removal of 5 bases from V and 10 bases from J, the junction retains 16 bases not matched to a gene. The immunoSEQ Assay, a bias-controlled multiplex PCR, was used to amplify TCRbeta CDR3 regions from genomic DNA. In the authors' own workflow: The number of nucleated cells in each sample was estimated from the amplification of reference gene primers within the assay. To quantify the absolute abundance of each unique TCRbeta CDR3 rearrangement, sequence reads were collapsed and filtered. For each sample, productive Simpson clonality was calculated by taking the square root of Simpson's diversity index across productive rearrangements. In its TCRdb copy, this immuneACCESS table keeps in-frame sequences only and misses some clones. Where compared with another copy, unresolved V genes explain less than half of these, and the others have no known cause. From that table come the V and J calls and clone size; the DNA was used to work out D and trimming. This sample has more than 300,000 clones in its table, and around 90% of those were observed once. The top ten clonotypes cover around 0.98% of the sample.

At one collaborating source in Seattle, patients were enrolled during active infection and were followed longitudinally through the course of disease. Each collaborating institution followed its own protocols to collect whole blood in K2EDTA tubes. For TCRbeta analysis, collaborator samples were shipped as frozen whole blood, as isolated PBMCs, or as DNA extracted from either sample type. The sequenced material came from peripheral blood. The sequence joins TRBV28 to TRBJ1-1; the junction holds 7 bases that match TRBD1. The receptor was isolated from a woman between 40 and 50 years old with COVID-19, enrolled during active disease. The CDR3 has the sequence CASSNYGGTVVGAFF. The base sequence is TGTGCCAGCAGTAACTATGGGGGGACAGTGGTTGGAGCTTTCTTT.